This is a list of T cell receptor beta chains from one sample in a study of metastatic and nonmetastatic thyroid tumors. From the PCR reads, TCRdb re-called clones with MiXCR. The sample includes 15,000 to 20,000 clones, roughly 33% of them seen just once. Sample: tumor tissue. These receptors all stem from a male donor with papillary thyroid cancer or a benign thyroid nodule (not recorded which). Some clones in this sample may be carry-over from other donors' samples. Each CDR3 is given with its conserved first and last residue. The D gene is left open where the match is weak. Only part of the rows carry a size: once, few, many, or a class if the clone is expanded.

j_call	v_call	d_call	clone_size	cdr3_aa	cdr3_nt
TRBJ2-7	TRBV20-1	TRBD2	-	CSATNPGTSGSNMYEQYF	TGCAGTGCTACCAATCCCGGGACGAGCGGGAGTAATATGTACGAGCAGTACTTC
TRBJ2-5	TRBV5-1	TRBD1	-	CASSHGTGDLETQYF	TGCGCCAGCAGCCACGGGACAGGGGATCTGGAGACCCAGTACTTC
TRBJ1-2	TRBV20-1	-	medium-sized	CSARTVGGYTF	TGCAGTGCTAGAACTGTAGGCGGCTACACCTTC
TRBJ2-3	TRBV5-6	-	once	CASCLAEDFHTDTQYF	TGTGCCAGCTGCTTGGCCGAGGACTTCCACACAGATACGCAGTATTTT
TRBJ2-3	TRBV11-1	-	many	CASSLVGGGPTDTQYF	TGTGCCAGCAGCTTAGTTGGCGGGGGCCCCACAGATACGCAGTATTTT
TRBJ1-2	TRBV20-1	-	medium-sized	CSASSSQTYGYTF	TGCAGTGCTAGCTCCTCTCAGACCTATGGCTACACCTTC
TRBJ2-5	TRBV12-3/TRBV12-4	-	-	CASSPRRLQETQYF	TGTGCCAGCAGTCCACGTCGGCTGCAAGAGACCCAGTACTTC
TRBJ2-1	TRBV5-1	-	many	CASSLQLNEQFF	TGCGCCAGCAGCTTACAGCTCAATGAGCAGTTCTTC
TRBJ2-5	TRBV20-1	-	medium-sized	CSAIHHVRETQYF	TGCAGTGCGATTCACCATGTTCGGGAGACCCAGTACTTC
TRBJ2-5	TRBV5-5	-	many	CASSSSLFGRETQYF	TGTGCCAGCAGCTCATCTCTTTTCGGGCGAGAGACCCAGTACTTC
TRBJ2-1	TRBV24-1	TRBD2	-	CATHNSGSTWNELFF	TGTGCCACGCACAATAGCGGGAGTACATGGAATGAGCTGTTCTTC
TRBJ1-5	TRBV20-1	TRBD1	few	CSARVGTGVSNQPQHF	TGCAGTGCTAGAGTGGGAACAGGGGTTAGCAATCAGCCCCAGCATTTT
TRBJ2-5	TRBV24-1	TRBD1	many	CANKQGQETQYF	TGTGCCAACAAACAGGGGCAAGAGACCCAGTACTTC
TRBJ2-7	TRBV19	-	-	CASSISGNSYEQYF	TGTGCCAGTAGTATATCGGGGAATTCCTACGAGCAGTACTTC
TRBJ1-1	TRBV5-1	-	-	CASSLHGSTEAFF	TGCGCCAGCAGCTTGCACGGGTCGACTGAAGCTTTCTTT
TRBJ2-1	TRBV11-2	TRBD1	many	CASSLSRQGFNEQFF	TGTGCCAGCAGCTTATCGAGACAGGGATTCAATGAGCAGTTCTTC